This TCR beta chain was sequenced for a study of early stage breast cancer tumors. Measured with immunoSEQ multiplex PCR; TCRdb has only the in-frame clones, and not every one. The sample lists under 14,000 clones; over 70% were seen once. This CDR3 comprises 17 residues. V shed 0 bases and J 7 bases; nucleotides not matched to a gene: 14. Germline V gives CDR1 GTSNPN, CDR2 SVGIG (reference sequence). Sample: breast tumor tissue. V is TRBV30 and J is TRBJ1-4, with 7 bases aligning to TRBD1. The TCR was taken from a person between 65 and 80 years old with breast cancer. The CDR3 coding sequence is TGTGCCTGGAGTGTAAGTCGGGGACAGTTCTCTCCTGAAAAACTGTTTTTT. The encoded protein is CAWSVSRGQFSPEKLFF.